This TCR beta chain is from a study of shared clonotypes between healthy human individuals. V was pared by 2 bases and J by 4 bases, with 6 bases between. Germline CDR1 SGHTA, CDR2 FQGTGA. This CDR3 region has 13 residues. Method: immunoSEQ multiplex PCR; TCRdb's copy keeps in-frame clones and lacks some. This sample has some 1.4 million clones, with 96% found just once. Researchers partitioned CD4+ cells into CD45RA+ naive and CD45RA-negative memory subsets. V gene TRBV7-3 combines with J gene TRBJ1-5; D ambiguous. The sequenced sample consisted of naive CD4+ T cells sorted from blood. Indicated subset: CD45RA+ positively selected. The TCR sequence derives from a man between 25 and 39 years old in good health. The CDR3 sequence is CASSLWVNQPQHF. CDR3 coding DNA: TGTGCCAGCAGCTTATGGGTAAATCAGCCCCAGCATTTT.